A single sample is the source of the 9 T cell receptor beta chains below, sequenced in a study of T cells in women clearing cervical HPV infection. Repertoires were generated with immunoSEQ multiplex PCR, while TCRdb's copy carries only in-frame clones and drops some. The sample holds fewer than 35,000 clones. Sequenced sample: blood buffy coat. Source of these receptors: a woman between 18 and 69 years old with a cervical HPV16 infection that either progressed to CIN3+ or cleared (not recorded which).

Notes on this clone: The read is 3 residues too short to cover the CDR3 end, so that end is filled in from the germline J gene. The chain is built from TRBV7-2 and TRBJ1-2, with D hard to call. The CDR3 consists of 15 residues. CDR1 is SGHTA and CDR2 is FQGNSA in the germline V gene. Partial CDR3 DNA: TGTGCCAGCAGCTTTACTCCGACTAGCGGTATCGAC. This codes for CASSFTPTSGID. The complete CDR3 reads CASSFTPTSGIDYTF.

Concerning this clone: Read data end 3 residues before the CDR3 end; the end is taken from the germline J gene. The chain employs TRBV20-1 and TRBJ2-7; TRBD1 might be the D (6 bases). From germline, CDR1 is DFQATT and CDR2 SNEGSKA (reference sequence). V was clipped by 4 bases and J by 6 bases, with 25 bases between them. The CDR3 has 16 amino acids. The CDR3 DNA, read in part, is TGCAGTGCTATCCCCAAACAAAAAAGACAGGATCTCGAG. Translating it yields CSAIPKQKRQDLE. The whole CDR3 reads CSAIPKQKRQDLEQYF.

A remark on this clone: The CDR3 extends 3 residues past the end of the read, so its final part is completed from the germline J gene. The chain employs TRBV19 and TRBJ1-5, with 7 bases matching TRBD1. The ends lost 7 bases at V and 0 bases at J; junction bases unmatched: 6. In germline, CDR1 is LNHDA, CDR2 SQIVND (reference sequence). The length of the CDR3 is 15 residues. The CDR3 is CASMKRGLSNQPQHF. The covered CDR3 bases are TGTGCCAGTATGAAGAGGGGGCTTAGCAATCAGCCC.

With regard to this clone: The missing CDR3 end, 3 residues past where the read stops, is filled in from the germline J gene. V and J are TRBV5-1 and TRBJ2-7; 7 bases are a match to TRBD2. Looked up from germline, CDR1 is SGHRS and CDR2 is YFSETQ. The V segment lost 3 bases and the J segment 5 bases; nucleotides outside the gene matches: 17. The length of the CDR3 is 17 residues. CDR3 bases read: TGCGCCAGCAGCTCGGGACTTCAAGCTAGCGGTTGGGACGAG. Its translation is CASSSGLQASGWDE. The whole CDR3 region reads CASSSGLQASGWDEQYF.

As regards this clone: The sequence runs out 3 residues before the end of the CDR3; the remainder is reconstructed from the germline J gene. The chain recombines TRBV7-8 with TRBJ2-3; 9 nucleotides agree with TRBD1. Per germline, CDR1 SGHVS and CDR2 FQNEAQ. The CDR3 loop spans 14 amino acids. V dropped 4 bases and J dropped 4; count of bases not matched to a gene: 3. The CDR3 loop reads CASSWDREADTQYF. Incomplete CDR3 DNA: TGTGCCAGCAGCTGGGACAGGGAGGCAGATACG.

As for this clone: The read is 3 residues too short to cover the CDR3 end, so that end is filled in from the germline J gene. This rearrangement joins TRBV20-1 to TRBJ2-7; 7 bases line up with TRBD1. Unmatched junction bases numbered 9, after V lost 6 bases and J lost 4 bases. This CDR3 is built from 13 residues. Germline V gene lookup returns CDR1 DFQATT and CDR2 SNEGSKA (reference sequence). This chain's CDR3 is CSARLQGTYEQYF. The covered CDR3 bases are TGCAGTGCCAGACTACAGGGGACGTACGAG.

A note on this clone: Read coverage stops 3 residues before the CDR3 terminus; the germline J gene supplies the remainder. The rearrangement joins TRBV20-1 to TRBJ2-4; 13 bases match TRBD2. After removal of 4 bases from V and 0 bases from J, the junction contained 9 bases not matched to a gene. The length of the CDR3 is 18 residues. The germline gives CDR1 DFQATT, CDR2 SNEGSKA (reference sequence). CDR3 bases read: TGCAGTGCTACGAGGACTAGCGGGGGTCCGGCAGCCAAAAACATT. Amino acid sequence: CSATRTSGGPAAKNI. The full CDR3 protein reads CSATRTSGGPAAKNIQYF.

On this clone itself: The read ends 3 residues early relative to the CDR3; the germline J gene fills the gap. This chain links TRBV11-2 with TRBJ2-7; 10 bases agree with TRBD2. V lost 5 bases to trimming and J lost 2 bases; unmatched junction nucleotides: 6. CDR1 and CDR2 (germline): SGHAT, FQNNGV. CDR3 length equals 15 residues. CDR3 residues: CASSPSSGGAYEQYF. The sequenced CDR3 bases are TGTGCCAGCAGCCCATCTAGCGGGGGAGCCTACGAG.

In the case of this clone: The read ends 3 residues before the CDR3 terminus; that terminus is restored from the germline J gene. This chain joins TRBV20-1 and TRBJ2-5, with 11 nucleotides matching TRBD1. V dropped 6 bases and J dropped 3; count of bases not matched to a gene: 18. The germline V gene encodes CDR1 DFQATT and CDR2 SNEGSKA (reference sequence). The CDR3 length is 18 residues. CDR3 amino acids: CSAARTGGPVGLKETQYF. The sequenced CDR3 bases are TGCAGTGCCGCACGGACAGGGGGCCCAGTCGGGCTAAAAGAGACC.